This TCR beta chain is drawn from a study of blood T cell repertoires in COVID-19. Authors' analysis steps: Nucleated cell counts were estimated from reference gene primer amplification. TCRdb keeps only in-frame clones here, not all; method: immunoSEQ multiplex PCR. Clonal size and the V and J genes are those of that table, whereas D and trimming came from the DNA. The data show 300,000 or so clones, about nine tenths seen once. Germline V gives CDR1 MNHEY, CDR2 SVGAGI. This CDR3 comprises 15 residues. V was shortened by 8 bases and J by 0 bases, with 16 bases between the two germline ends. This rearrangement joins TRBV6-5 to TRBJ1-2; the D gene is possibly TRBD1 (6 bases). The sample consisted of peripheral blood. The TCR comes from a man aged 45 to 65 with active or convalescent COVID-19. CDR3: CASGLTTGANYGYTF. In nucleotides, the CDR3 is TGTGCCAGCGGCCTGACGACAGGAGCTAACTATGGCTACACCTTC.